This T cell receptor beta chain was sequenced in a study of blood T cell repertoires in COVID-19. Overall study: Collection of acute and convalescent COVID-19 samples took place in the United States, Italy and Spain.

TCRdb's table, derived via immunoSEQ multiplex PCR, lists solely in-frame clones and lacks some. Of 150,000 or so clones in the sample, approximately 80% were seen once. V shed 8 bases and J shed 4 bases, with 13 bases lying between them. CDR3 length: 13 residues. Germline loops: CDR1 SGHTA, CDR2 FQGNSA. Enrollees, about 18 to 95 years old, lived in 25 or so US areas. The chain recombines TRBV7-2 with TRBJ2-3; tentatively, D is TRBD2 (7 bases). The sequenced sample consisted of PBMCs or T cells enriched from blood (not recorded which). The clonotype was recovered from a man in his fifties who had recovered from COVID-19. The CDR3: CASSRGGADTQYF. The CDR3 DNA follows: TGTGCCAGCTCCCGCGGGGGCGCAGATACGCAGTATTTT.